Listed below are T cell receptor beta chains from one sample, sequenced in a study of blood T cell repertoires in COVID-19. TCRdb's table, derived via immunoSEQ multiplex PCR, lists solely in-frame clones and lacks some. The table shows around 220,000 clones, with about four fifths occurring only once. The sample consisted of peripheral blood. These receptors all come from a woman over 75 with COVID-19, enrolled during active disease. The CDR3 runs from the conserved cysteine through the conserved F or W. The order of the fields is J gene, V gene, clone size, D gene, CDR3 protein, CDR3 DNA. The D gene is left open where the match is weak. Only part of the rows carry a size: once, few, many, or a class if the clone is expanded.

TRBJ1-6,TRBV6-5,NA,TRBD1,CASKQGGNSPLHF,TGTGCCAGCAAACAAGGGGGCAATTCACCCCTCCACTTT
TRBJ2-3,TRBV9,NA,TRBD2,CASSVATSGATLADTQYF,TGTGCCAGCAGCGTAGCTACTAGCGGGGCAACTCTGGCAGATACGCAGTATTTT
TRBJ1-4,TRBV5-1,NA,NA,CASSFAGSEKLFF,TGCGCCAGCAGCTTTGCCGGGTCTGAAAAACTGTTTTTT
TRBJ2-7,TRBV21-1,NA,NA,CASSHNEGTSGTYEQYF,TGTGCCAGCAGCCATAACGAAGGGACTAGCGGGACCTACGAGCAGTACTTC
TRBJ2-1,TRBV7-7,once,NA,CASSLGGGYNEQFF,TGTGCTAGCAGCTTAGGAGGAGGGTACAATGAGCAGTTCTTC
TRBJ1-3,TRBV9,NA,NA,CASSAHLTDGNTIYF,TGTGCCAGCAGCGCGCACCTGACAGATGGAAACACCATATATTTT
TRBJ2-3,TRBV6-5,NA,TRBD1,CASGQVTSTDTQYF,TGTGCCAGCGGACAGGTTACTAGCACAGATACGCAGTATTTT
TRBJ2-7,TRBV5-1,NA,TRBD1,CASSLEGAGNDYEQYF,TGCGCCAGCAGCTTGGAGGGGGCAGGGAACGACTACGAGCAGTACTTC
TRBJ2-7,TRBV29-1,NA,NA,CSVEEGAGYEQYF,TGCAGCGTTGAAGAGGGCGCCGGATACGAGCAGTACTTC
TRBJ1-5,TRBV18,NA,NA,CASSPPGGSNSNQPQHF,TGTGCCAGCTCACCACCGGGGGGAAGTAATAGCAATCAGCCCCAGCATTTT
TRBJ2-1,TRBV24-1,NA,TRBD2,CATSDPLAGYNEQFF,TGTGCCACCAGTGATCCACTAGCGGGGTACAATGAGCAGTTCTTC
TRBJ1-4,TRBV7-3,NA,NA,CASSFSGGFNEKLFF,TGTGCCAGCAGCTTCAGCGGGGGGTTTAATGAAAAACTGTTTTTT
TRBJ1-5,TRBV27,NA,NA,CASSLGVGSNQPQHF,TGTGCCAGCAGTTTGGGAGTAGGGAGCAATCAGCCCCAGCATTTT
TRBJ2-3,TRBV11-1,NA,NA,CASSPTGSGYFDTQYF,TGTGCCAGCAGCCCAACGGGATCCGGATATTTTGATACGCAGTATTTT
TRBJ2-7,TRBV27,NA,TRBD1,CASSLFGTGASEQYF,TGTGCCAGCAGTTTATTCGGGACAGGGGCATCCGAGCAGTACTTC
TRBJ2-1,TRBV2,NA,TRBD2,CASSPWGAGEDEQFF,TGTGCCAGCAGTCCGTGGGGAGCGGGAGAGGATGAGCAGTTCTTC
TRBJ2-7,TRBV5-1,NA,TRBD1,CASSLGIDRGWEQYF,TGCGCCAGCAGCTTGGGAATCGACAGGGGGTGGGAGCAGTACTTC
TRBJ2-5,TRBV19,NA,TRBD1,CASTKQGSRETQYF,TGTGCCAGTACCAAACAGGGGTCTAGGGAGACCCAGTACTTC
TRBJ1-5,TRBV10-3,NA,NA,CAISQASDQPQHF,TGTGCCATCAGTCAGGCGTCCGATCAGCCCCAGCATTTT
TRBJ1-1,TRBV9,NA,NA,CASSITGHNTEAFF,TGTGCCAGCAGTATAACAGGTCACAACACTGAAGCTTTCTTT
TRBJ2-1,TRBV5-4,NA,TRBD1,CASSLPAGGFAIAPNEQFF,TGTGCCAGCAGCTTACCGGCAGGGGGTTTCGCTATAGCCCCCAATGAGCAGTTCTTC
TRBJ1-2,TRBV28,NA,NA,CASRQNGGGYTF,TGTGCCAGCAGACAAAACGGGGGTGGCTACACCTTC
TRBJ1-6,TRBV3-1/TRBV3-2,NA,NA,CASSHRGIYNSPLHF,TGTGCCAGCAGCCATAGGGGGATCTATAATTCACCCCTCCACTTT
TRBJ1-1,TRBV5-1,NA,TRBD1,CASSRDSSTEAFF,TGCGCCAGCAGCAGGGACAGCAGCACTGAAGCTTTCTTT
TRBJ2-7,TRBV5-1,NA,TRBD2,CASSLDQREGRYEQYF,TGCGCCAGCAGCTTGGATCAGCGGGAGGGCCGCTACGAGCAGTACTTC
TRBJ2-1,TRBV19,NA,TRBD2,CASSMRAPASGPTNEQFF,TGTGCCAGTAGTATGAGGGCGCCGGCTAGCGGGCCAACCAATGAGCAGTTCTTC
TRBJ2-6,TRBV10-3,NA,TRBD1,CAIREVRGLGANVLTF,TGTGCCATCAGGGAGGTCAGGGGGCTTGGGGCCAACGTCCTGACTTTC
TRBJ2-7,TRBV5-1,NA,TRBD2,CASSLVSSGRYEQYF,TGCGCCAGCAGCTTGGTTTCTAGCGGGAGGTACGAGCAGTACTTC
TRBJ2-7,TRBV12-3/TRBV12-4,NA,NA,CASSLQGLGEQYF,TGTGCCAGCAGTTTGCAGGGGCTTGGGGAGCAGTACTTC
TRBJ2-5,TRBV4-1,NA,NA,CASSSERAGGLETQYF,TGCGCCAGCAGCTCAGAAAGGGCAGGAGGGCTGGAGACCCAGTACTTC
TRBJ1-2,TRBV19,once,NA,CASSTREQNYGYTF,TGTGCCAGTAGTACGAGAGAACAGAACTATGGCTACACCTTC
TRBJ2-7,TRBV5-4,NA,NA,CASSSDGVWYEQYF,TGTGCCAGCAGCTCGGACGGGGTCTGGTACGAGCAGTACTTC
TRBJ1-1,TRBV6-4,NA,TRBD1,CASSDSTGQIPPMNTEAFF,TGTGCCAGCAGTGACTCGACGGGACAGATCCCCCCTATGAACACTGAAGCTTTCTTT
TRBJ2-1,TRBV4-2,once,NA,CASSQEIFQRQAGQFF,TGTGCCAGCAGCCAAGAGATATTCCAGCGCCAAGCTGGGCAGTTCTTC
TRBJ1-5,TRBV6-5,NA,NA,CASTLGGNQPQHF,TGTGCCAGCACCTTGGGGGGGAATCAGCCCCAGCATTTT
TRBJ1-4,TRBV2,NA,NA,CASSVQNEKLFF,TGTGCCAGCAGTGTCCAAAATGAAAAACTGTTTTTT
TRBJ1-2,TRBV5-4,NA,NA,CASSLQGLGGYTF,TGTGCCAGCAGCTTGCAGGGGCTGGGTGGCTACACCTTC
TRBJ2-7,TRBV5-6,few,NA,CASSAQQARHYEQYF,TGTGCCAGCAGCGCTCAACAGGCGCGCCACTACGAGCAGTACTTC
TRBJ2-3,TRBV10-3,NA,TRBD2,CAISEEVGGAADTQYF,TGTGCCATCAGTGAAGAGGTCGGGGGGGCCGCAGATACGCAGTATTTT
TRBJ1-6,TRBV9,NA,TRBD1,CASSANRGKGSPLHF,TGTGCCAGCAGCGCAAACAGGGGAAAAGGTTCACCCCTCCACTTT
TRBJ1-2,TRBV27,NA,NA,CASSLWSGADYGYTF,TGTGCCAGCAGTTTATGGTCAGGGGCAGACTATGGCTACACCTTC
TRBJ1-4,TRBV4-1,NA,TRBD1,CASRDPGQDEKLFF,TGCGCCAGCCGGGATCCGGGACAGGATGAAAAACTGTTTTTT
TRBJ2-6,TRBV19,NA,NA,CASSAYSTGANVLTF,TGTGCCAGTAGTGCGTACAGTACTGGGGCCAACGTCCTGACTTTC
TRBJ2-3,TRBV13,NA,TRBD1,CASSAARRTGDTDTQYF,TGTGCCAGCAGCGCGGCCCGTCGGACAGGGGACACAGATACGCAGTATTTT
TRBJ1-3,TRBV7-9,NA,NA,CASSLVGGGGNTIYF,TGTGCCAGCAGCTTAGTTGGTGGCGGTGGAAACACCATATATTTT
TRBJ2-1,TRBV3-1/TRBV3-2,NA,NA,CASSQEVRPAPHEQFF,TGTGCCAGCAGCCAAGAAGTGCGTCCTGCCCCCCATGAGCAGTTCTTC
TRBJ1-1,TRBV9,NA,NA,CASSVRSLNTEAFF,TGTGCCAGCAGCGTTCGGTCGCTGAACACTGAAGCTTTCTTT
TRBJ2-3,TRBV5-1,NA,NA,CASSLSGPSTDTQYF,TGCGCCAGCAGCTTGAGCGGCCCGAGCACAGATACGCAGTATTTT
TRBJ2-5,TRBV5-1,NA,TRBD2,CASRVAGGGEETQYF,TGCGCCAGCAGAGTAGCGGGAGGGGGGGAAGAGACCCAGTACTTC
TRBJ1-5,TRBV28,NA,TRBD1,CASSPPTGGFSNQPQHF,TGTGCCAGCAGTCCCCCGACAGGGGGCTTTAGCAATCAGCCCCAGCATTTT
TRBJ2-3,TRBV6-5,NA,NA,CASQDFLLGSDTQYF,TGTGCCAGCCAGGACTTCCTACTTGGGTCAGATACGCAGTATTTT